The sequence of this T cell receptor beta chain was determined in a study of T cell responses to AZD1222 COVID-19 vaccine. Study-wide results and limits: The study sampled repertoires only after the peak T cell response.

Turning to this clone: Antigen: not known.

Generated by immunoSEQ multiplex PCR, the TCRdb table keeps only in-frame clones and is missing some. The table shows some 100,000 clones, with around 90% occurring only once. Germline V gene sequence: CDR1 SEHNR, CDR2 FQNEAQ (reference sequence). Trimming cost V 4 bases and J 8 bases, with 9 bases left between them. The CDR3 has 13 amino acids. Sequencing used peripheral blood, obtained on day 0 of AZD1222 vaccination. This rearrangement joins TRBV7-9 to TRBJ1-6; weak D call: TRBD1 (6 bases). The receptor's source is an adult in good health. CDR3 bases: TGTGCCAGCAGCTCGGAGGGGGATTCACCCCTCCACTTT. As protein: CASSSEGDSPLHF. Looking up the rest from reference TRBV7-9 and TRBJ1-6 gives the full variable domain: DTGVSQNPRHKITKRGQNVTFRCDPISEHNRLYWYRQTLGQGPEFLTYFQNEAQLEKSRLLSDRFSAERPKGSFSTLEIQRTEQGDSAMYLCASSSEGDSPLHFGNGTRLTVT.